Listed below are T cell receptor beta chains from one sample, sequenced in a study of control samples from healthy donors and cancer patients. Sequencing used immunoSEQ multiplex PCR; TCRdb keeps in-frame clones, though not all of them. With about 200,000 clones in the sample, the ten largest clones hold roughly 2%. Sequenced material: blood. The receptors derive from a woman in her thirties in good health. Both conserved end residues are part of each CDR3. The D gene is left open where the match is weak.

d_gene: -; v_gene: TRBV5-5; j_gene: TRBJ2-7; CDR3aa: CASSQWDTPYEQYF
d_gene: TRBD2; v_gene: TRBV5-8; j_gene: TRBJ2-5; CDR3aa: CASSLGVTSGGSQETQYF
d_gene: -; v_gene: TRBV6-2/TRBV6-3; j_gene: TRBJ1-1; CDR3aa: CASSSHRRNTEAFF
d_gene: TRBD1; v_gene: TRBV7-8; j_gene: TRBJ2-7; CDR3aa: CASSSPGGVWEQYF
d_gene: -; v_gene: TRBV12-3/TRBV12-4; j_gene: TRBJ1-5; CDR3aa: CASSSPGEPQHF
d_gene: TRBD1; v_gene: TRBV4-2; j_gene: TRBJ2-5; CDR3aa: CASSQDGDREGETQYF
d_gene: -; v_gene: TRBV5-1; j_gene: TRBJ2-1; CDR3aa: CASSLYSRDSGFNEQFF
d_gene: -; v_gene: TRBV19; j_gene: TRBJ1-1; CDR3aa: CASSMYGENTEAFF
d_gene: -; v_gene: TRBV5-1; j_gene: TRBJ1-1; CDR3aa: CASSLGTEAFF
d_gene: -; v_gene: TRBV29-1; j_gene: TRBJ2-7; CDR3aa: CSVESSYEQYF
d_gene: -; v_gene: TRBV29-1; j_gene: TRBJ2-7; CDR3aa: CSVAEGPGDMGYF
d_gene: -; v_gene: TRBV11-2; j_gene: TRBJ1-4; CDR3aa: CASSLDQRGKLFF
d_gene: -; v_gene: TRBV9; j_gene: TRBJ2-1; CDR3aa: CASSVTSSGLSYNEQFF
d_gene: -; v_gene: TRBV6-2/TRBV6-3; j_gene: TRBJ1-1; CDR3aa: CASSFDLMTDLIGGTEAFF
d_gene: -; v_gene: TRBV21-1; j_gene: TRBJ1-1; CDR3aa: CASSKARSRGAFF
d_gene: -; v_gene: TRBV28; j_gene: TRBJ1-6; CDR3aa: CASSLGWAGANSPLHF
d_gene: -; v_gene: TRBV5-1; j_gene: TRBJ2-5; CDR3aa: CASSLLRGETQYF
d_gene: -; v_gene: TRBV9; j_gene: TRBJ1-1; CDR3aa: CASSVGEGSLTEAFF
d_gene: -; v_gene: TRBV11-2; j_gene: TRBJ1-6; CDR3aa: CASSPRGVSDSPLHF
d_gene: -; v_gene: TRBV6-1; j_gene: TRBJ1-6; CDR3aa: CASSEGEGEGSPLHF
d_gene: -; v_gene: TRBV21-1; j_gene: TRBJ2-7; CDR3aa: CASSTGTVDSYEQYF
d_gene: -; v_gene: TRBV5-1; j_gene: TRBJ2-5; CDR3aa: CASSLALATGAGETQYF
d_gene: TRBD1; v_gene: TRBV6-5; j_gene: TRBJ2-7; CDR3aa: CASRGRQGSYEQYF
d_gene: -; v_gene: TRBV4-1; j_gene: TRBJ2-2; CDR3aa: CASSPYTGELFF
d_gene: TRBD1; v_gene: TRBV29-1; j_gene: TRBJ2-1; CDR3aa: CSATGGSYNEQFF
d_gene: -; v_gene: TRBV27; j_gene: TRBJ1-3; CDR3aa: CASSGTFRVAGTGNTIYF
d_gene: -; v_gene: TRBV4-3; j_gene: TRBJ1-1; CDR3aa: CASSPQENTEAFF
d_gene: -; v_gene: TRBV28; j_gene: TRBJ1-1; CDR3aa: CASSKGGGKSEAFF
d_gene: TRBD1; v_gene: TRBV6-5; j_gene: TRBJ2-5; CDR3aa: CASSFSGQEQETQYF
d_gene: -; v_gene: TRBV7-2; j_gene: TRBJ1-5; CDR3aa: CASSIREGNQPQHF
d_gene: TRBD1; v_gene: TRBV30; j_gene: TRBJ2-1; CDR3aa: CAWSTGTGLNEQFF
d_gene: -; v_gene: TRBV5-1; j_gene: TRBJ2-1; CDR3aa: CASSPIQGGNEQFF
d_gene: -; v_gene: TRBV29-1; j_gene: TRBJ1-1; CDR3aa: CSVVGRANTEAFF
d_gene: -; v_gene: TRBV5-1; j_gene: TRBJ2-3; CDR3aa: CASSFDTTSTDTQYF
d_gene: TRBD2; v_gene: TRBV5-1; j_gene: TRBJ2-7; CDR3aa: CASSLSGAGRLGEQYF
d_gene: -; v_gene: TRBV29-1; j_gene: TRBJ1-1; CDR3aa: CSPWVMNTEAFF
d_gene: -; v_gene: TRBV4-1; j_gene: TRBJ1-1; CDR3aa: CASSQVLRDLEAFF
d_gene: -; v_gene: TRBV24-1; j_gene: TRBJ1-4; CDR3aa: CATQGSQNEKLFF
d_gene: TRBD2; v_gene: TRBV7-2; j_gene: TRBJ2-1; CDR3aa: CASSSQAGAYNEQFF
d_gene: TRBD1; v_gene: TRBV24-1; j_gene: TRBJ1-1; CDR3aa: CATSQRGQTYTEAFF
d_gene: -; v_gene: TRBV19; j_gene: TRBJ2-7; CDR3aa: CASSSAAAYEQYF
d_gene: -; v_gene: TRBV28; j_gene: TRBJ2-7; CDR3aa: CASRGGHEQYF
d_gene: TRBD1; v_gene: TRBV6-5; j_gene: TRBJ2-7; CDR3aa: CASRARTGGSDEQYF
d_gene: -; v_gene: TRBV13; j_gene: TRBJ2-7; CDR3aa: CASSFGPGQYF
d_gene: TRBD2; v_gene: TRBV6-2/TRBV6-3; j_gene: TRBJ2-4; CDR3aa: CASSYFGGENIQYF
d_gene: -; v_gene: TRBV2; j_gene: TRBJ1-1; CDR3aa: CASRGEAFF
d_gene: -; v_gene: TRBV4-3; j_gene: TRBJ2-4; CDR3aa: CASSPETRAKNIQYF
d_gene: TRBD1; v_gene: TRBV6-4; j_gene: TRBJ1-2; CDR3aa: CASRSGQGSGYTF
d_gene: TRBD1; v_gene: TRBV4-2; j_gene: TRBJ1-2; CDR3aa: CASSQLDRGLRGYTF
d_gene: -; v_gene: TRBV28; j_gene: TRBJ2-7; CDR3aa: CASSFQLARPSYEQYF
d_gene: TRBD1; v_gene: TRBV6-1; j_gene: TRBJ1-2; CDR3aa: CASSEALDRAANYGYTF
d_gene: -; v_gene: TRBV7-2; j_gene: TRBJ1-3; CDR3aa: CASSLSDSGNTIYF
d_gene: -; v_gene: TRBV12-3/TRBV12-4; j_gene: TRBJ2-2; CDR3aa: CASTTTVGELFF
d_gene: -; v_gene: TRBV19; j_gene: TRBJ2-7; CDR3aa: CASSIKAGNEYEQYF
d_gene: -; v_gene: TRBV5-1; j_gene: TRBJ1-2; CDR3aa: CASSPPQPAYGYTF